This T cell receptor (beta chain) stems from a study of T cell clonotyping in hematopoietic cell transplantation. Study in general: Recipient samples before transplant were obtained post-cytoreduction.

Clones were read by immunoSEQ multiplex PCR, and TCRdb kept only the in-frame ones, dropping some. This sample carries 10,000 to 11,000 clones, around 86% of them seen once, and the ten largest clones take more than 13%. V was trimmed by 0 bases and J by 7 bases, leaving 16 bases between them. The CDR3 has 15 amino acids. Looked up from germline, CDR1 is SGHDT and CDR2 is YYEEEE. As to time point: recipient sample about 28 days before transplant, after cytoreduction. Sample: peripheral blood mononuclear cells, taken before stem cell transplant. The receptor was isolated from a woman aged 50 to 60 with chronic myeloid leukemia. Some clones in this sample may be carry-over from other donors' samples. The chain recombines TRBV5-6 with TRBJ1-2; D might be TRBD1 (5 bases). This CDR3 is CASSLVGHLLSGYTF. In DNA, the CDR3 is TGTGCCAGCAGCTTGGTCGGACACCTCCTAAGTGGCTACACCTTC.